This TCR beta chain stems from a study of T cell clonality in common variable immunodeficiency. As to this clone: Its cognate antigen is unknown. The read terminates 3 residues ahead of where the CDR3 ends, so the germline J gene completes it.

TCRdb's copy holds only in-frame clones and misses some; the assay was immunoSEQ multiplex PCR. There are tens of thousands of clones in the sample, none observed a single time. CVID meant reduced serum IgG, IgA and/or IgM plus specific antibody deficiency. CVID subjects were neither ill nor on immunomodulatory or immunosuppressive medication at sampling. This CDR3 spans 15 amino acids. Germline values: CDR1 DFQATT, CDR2 SNEGSKA (reference sequence). V gave up 0 bases and J gave up 3 bases; unmatched junction bases: 2. Findings and caveats of the study: Common variable immunodeficiency TCR beta sequences reportedly had fewer deletions and N-nucleotide insertions.

Sequencing used peripheral blood mononuclear cells. The TCR comes from a human donor with common variable immunodeficiency. The chain links TRBV20-1 to TRBJ2-1; 10 bases map to TRBD2. CDR3 bases read: TGCAGTGCTAGAGATCTAGCGGGAGTCTACAATGAG. Protein: CSARDLAGVYNE. The entire CDR3 is CSARDLAGVYNEQFF.